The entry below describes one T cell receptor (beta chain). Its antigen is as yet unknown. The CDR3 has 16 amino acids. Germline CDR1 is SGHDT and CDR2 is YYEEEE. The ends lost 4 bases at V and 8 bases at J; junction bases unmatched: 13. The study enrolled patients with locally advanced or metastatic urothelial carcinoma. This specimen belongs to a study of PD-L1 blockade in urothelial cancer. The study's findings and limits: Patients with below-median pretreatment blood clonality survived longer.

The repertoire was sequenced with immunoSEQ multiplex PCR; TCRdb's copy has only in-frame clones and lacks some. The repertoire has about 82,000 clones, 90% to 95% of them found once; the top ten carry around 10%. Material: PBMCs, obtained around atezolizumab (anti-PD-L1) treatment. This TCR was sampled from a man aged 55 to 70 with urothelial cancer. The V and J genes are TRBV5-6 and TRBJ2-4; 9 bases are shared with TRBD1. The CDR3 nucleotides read TGTGCCAGCAGCGTATACCGGGACAGGGTCCTGGACATTCAGTACTTC. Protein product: CASSVYRDRVLDIQYF.